The clone carrying this T cell receptor beta chain was counted at least ten times. This sample was taken from a study of early T cells in non-severe SARS-CoV-2 infection. TCRdb re-analysed the 5' RACE reads in MiXCR, keeping a single row per CDR3 protein. This sample has about 120,000 distinct CDR3 sequences, with about 12% found just once. The CDR3 has 15 residues. The V gene's germline CDR1 is DFQATT and CDR2 SNEGSKA (reference sequence). The V end lost 6 bases, the J end lost 7 bases, and 22 bases lay between the germline ends. Sequenced material: whole blood, taken at baseline. The TCR comes from an adult who was a healthcare worker with PCR-confirmed SARS-CoV-2 infection or an uninfected control (not recorded which). The V gene is TRBV20-1, the J gene TRBJ2-4, with D possibly being TRBD2 (6 bases). The CDR3 sequence is CSARKSGAPMNIQYF. The CDR3 coding sequence is TGCAGTGCCCGGAAGTCGGGAGCCCCAATGAACATTCAGTACTTC.